Below, 2 T cell receptor beta chains from the same sample are listed, as sequenced in a study of blood T cell repertoires in COVID-19. Here immunoSEQ multiplex PCR was the method, and the copy in TCRdb shows in-frame clones only, minus some. The table lists about 73,000 clones, 84% of them singletons. The specimen sequenced was peripheral blood. The receptors stem from a human donor in a cohort sampled during active COVID-19.

The rearrangement uses TRBV7-9 and TRBJ1-5; D is undetermined. The CDR3 has 14 residues. Germline V gene lookup returns CDR1 SEHNR and CDR2 FQNEAQ (reference sequence). Between the trimmed V and J ends, which lost 5 bases and 6 bases, there was a span of 14 bases. CDR3 region: CASSQAGRGQPQHF. CDR3 nucleotides: TGTGCCAGCAGCCAAGCAGGTCGTGGTCAGCCCCAGCATTTT.

This chain connects TRBV7-9 to TRBJ2-1; TRBD2 matches 14 bases. Per the germline V gene, CDR1 is SEHNR and CDR2 is FQNEAQ (reference sequence). The V and J ends lost 1 base and 7 bases, in that order; junction bases with no gene match: 3. The CDR3 has 16 residues. Here the CDR3 reads CASSLGGTSGGNEQFF. CDR3 in DNA: TGTGCCAGCAGCTTAGGAGGGACTAGCGGGGGAAATGAGCAGTTCTTC.